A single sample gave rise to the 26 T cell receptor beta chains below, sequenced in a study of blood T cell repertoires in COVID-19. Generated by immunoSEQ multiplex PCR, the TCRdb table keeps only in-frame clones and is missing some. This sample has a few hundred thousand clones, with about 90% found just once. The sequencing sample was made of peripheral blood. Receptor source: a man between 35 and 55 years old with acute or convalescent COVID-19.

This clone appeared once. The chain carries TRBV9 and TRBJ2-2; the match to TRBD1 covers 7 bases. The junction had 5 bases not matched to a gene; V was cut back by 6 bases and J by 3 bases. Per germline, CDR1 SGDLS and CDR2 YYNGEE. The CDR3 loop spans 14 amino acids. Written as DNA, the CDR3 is TGTGCCAGCAACCCCACAGGGGACACCGGGGAGCTGTTTTTT. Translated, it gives CASNPTGDTGELFF.

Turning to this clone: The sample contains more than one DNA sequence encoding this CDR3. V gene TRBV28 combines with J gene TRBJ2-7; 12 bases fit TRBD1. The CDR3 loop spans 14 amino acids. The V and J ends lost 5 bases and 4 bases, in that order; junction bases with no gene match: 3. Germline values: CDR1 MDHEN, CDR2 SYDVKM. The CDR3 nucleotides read TGTGCCAGCAGTCGGGACAGGGGGCTGTACGAGCAGTACTTC. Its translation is CASSRDRGLYEQYF.

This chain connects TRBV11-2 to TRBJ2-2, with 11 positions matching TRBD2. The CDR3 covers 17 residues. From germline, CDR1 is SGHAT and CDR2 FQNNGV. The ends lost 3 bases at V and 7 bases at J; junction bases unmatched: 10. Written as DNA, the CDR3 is TGTGCCAGCAGCTTTACTATAGCGGGGGGGCCAGACGGGGAGCTGTTTTTT. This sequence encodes CASSFTIAGGPDGELFF.

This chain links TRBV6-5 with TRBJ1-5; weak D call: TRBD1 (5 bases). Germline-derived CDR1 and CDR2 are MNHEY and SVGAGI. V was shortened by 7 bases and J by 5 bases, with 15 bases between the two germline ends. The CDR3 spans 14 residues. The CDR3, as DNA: TGTGCCAGCAATCAAATTTCGACAGATCAGCCCCAGCATTTT. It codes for CASNQISTDQPQHF.

CDR3: CASRSDGYGNTIYF. The CDR3 bases are TGTGCCAGCAGATCTGACGGGTATGGAAACACCATATATTTT. The genes are TRBV7-9 and TRBJ1-3, with D hard to call. Germline CDR1 SEHNR, CDR2 FQNEAQ (reference sequence). With 6 bases removed from V and 3 bases from J, the gap between germline ends came to 12 bases. The CDR3 sequence is 14 residues long. The full variable domain, rest sourced from reference TRBV7-9 and TRBJ1-3, is DTGVSQNPRHKITKRGQNVTFRCDPISEHNRLYWYRQTLGQGPEFLTYFQNEAQLEKSRLLSDRFSAERPKGSFSTLEIQRTEQGDSAMYLCASRSDGYGNTIYFGEGSWLTVV.

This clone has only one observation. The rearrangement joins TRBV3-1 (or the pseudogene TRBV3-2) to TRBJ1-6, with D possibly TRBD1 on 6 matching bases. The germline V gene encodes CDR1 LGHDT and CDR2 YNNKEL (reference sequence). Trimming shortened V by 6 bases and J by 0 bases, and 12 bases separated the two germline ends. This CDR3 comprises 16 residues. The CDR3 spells CASRTGASSYNSPLHF. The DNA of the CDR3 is TGTGCCAGCAGGACAGGAGCTAGCTCCTATAATTCACCCCTCCACTTT.

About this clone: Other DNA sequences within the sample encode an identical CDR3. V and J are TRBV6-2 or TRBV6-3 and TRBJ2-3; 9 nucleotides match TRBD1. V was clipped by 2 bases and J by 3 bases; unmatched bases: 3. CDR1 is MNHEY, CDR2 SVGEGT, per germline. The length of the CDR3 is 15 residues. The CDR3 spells CASSYPGQGTDTQYF. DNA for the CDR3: TGTGCCAGCAGTTACCCGGGACAGGGAACAGATACGCAGTATTTT.

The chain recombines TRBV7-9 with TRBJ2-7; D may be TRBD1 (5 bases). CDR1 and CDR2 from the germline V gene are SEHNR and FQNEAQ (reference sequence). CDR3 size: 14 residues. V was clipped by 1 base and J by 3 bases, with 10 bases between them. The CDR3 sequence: CASSLDGRVYEQYF. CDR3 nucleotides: TGTGCCAGCAGCTTAGATGGCAGGGTCTACGAGCAGTACTTC.

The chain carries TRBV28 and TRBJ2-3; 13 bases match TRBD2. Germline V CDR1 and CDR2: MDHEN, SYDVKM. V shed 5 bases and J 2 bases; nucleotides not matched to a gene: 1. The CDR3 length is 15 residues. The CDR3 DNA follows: TGTGCCAGCAGTACTAGCGGGAGGGCCACAGATACGCAGTATTTT. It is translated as CASSTSGRATDTQYF.

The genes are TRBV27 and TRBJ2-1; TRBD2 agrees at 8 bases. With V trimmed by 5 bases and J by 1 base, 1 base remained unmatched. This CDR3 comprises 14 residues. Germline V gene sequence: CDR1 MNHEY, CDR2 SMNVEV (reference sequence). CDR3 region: CASSAGGSYNEQFF. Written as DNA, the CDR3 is TGTGCCAGCAGTGCGGGGGGTTCCTACAATGAGCAGTTCTTC.

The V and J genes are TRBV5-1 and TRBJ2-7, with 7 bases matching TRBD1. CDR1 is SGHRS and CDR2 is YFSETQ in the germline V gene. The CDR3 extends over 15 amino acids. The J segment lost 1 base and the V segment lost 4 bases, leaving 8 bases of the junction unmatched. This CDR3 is CASSPGRGSSYEQYF. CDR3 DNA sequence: TGCGCCAGCAGCCCGGGCAGGGGGTCATCCTACGAGCAGTACTTC.

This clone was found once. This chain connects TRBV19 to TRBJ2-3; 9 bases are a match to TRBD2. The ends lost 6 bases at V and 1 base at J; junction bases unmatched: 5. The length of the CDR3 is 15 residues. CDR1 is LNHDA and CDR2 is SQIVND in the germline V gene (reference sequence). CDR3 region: CASRGGLARTDTQYF. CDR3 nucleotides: TGTGCCAGTAGAGGGGGACTAGCCCGCACAGATACGCAGTATTTT.

The CDR3 loop is CASSFGGTGELFF. Here the CDR3 DNA reads TGTGCCAGCAGTTTCGGCGGTACCGGGGAGCTGTTTTTT. The genes are TRBV25-1 and TRBJ2-2; D unresolved. Germline CDR1 and CDR2: MGHDK and SYGVNS. This CDR3 has 13 residues. V was cut by 5 bases and J by 5 bases, with 9 bases left in between.

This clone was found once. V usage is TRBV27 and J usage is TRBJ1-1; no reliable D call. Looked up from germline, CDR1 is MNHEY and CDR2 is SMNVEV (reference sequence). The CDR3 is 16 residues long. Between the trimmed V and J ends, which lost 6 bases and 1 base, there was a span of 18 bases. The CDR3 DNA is TGTGCCAGCAGCCGATTGGACTTGGGGAGGAACACTGAAGCTTTCTTT. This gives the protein CASSRLDLGRNTEAFF.

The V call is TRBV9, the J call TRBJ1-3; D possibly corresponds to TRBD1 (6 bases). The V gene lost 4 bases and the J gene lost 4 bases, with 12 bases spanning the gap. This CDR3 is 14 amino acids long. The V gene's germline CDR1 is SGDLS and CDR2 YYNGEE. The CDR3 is CASSLTGPGNTIYF. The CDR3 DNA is TGTGCCAGCAGCTTAACAGGGCCCGGAAACACCATATATTTT.

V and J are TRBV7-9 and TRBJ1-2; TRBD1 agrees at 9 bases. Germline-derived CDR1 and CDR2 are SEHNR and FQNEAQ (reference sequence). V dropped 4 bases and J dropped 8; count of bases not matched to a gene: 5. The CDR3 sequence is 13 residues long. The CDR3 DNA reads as TGTGCCAGCAGCTCACAGGGGGCTTGGGGCTACACCTTC. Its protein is CASSSQGAWGYTF.

CDR3 nucleotides: TGTGCCAGTAGTATAGTCTACGATCGGGACAGGGACACCTGGGATGAAAAACTGTTTTTT. Amino acid sequence: CASSIVYDRDRDTWDEKLFF. V usage is TRBV19 and J usage is TRBJ1-4; TRBD1 matches 9 bases. The germline V gene encodes CDR1 LNHDA and CDR2 SQIVND (reference sequence). With V trimmed by 1 base and J by 6 bases, 18 bases remained unmatched. The CDR3 is made up of 20 amino acids.

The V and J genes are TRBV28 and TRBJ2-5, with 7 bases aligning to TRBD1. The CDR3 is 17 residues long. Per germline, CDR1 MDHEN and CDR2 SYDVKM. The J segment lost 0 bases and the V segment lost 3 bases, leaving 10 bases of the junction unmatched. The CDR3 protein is CASSFGQGDTYQETQYF. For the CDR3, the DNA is TGTGCCAGCAGTTTTGGGCAGGGGGATACGTACCAAGAGACCCAGTACTTC.

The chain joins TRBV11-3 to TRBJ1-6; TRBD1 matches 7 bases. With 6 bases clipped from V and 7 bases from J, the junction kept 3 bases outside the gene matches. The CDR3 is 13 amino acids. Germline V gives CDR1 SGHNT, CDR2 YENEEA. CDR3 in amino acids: CASSRDRNSPLHF. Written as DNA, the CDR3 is TGTGCCAGCAGTAGGGACAGAAATTCACCCCTCCACTTT.

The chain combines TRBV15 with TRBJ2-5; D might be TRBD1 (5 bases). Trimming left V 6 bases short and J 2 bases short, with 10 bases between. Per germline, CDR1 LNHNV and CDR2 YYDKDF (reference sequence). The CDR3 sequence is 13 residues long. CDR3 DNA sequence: TGTGCCACCAGTGGTAACAGGCAAGAGACCCAGTACTTC. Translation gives CATSGNRQETQYF.

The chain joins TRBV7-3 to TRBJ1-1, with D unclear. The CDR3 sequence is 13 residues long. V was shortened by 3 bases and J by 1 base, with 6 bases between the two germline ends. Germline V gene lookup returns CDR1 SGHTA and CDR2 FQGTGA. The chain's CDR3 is CASSLAANTEAFF. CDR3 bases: TGTGCCAGCAGCTTGGCGGCGAACACTGAAGCTTTCTTT. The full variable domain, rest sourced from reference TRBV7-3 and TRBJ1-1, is GAGVSQTPSNKVTEKGKYVELRCDPISGHTALYWYRQSLGQGPEFLIYFQGTGAADDSGLPNDRFFAVRPEGSVSTLKIQRTERGDSAVYLCASSLAANTEAFFGQGTRLTVV.

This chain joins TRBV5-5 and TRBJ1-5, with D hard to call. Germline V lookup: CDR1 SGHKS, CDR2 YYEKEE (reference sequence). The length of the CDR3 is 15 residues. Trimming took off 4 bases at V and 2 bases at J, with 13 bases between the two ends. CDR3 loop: CASSPLVLGNQPQHF. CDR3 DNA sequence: TGTGCCAGCAGCCCATTGGTGTTAGGCAATCAGCCCCAGCATTTT.

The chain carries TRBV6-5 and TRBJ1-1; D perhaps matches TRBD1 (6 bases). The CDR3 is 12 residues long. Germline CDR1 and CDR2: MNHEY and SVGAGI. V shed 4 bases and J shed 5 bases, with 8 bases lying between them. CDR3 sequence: CASSSGETEAFF. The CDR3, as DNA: TGTGCCAGCAGTTCAGGGGAGACTGAAGCTTTCTTT.

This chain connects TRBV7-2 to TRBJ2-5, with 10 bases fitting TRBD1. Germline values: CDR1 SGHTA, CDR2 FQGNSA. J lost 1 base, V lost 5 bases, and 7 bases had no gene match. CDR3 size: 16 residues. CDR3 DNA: TGTGCCAGCAGCCACCGGGACAGGGGACGCCAAGAGACCCAGTACTTC. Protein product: CASSHRDRGRQETQYF.

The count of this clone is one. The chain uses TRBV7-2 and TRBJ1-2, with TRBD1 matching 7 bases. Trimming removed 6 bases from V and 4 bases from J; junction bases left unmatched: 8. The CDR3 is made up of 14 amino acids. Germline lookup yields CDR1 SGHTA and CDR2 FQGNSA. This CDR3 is CASSPDRVAYGYTF. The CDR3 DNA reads TGTGCCAGCAGTCCAGACAGGGTAGCCTATGGCTACACCTTC.

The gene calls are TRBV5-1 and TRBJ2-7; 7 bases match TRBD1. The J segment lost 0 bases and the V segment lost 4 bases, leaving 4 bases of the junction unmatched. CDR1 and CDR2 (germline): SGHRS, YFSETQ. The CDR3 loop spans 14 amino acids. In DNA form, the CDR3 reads TGCGCCAGCAGCCAGGACAGGAACTCCTACGAGCAGTACTTC. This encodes CASSQDRNSYEQYF.